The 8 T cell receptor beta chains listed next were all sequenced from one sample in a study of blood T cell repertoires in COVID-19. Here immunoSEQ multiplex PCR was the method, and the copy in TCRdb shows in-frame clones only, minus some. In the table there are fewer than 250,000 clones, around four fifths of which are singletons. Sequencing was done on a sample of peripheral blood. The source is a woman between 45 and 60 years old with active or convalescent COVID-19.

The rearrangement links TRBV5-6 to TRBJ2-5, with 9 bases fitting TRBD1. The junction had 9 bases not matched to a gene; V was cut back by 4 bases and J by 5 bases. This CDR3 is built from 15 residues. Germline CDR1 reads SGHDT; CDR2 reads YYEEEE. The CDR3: CASSPNGGTGETQYF. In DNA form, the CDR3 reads TGTGCCAGCAGCCCGAATGGCGGGACAGGGGAGACCCAGTACTTC.

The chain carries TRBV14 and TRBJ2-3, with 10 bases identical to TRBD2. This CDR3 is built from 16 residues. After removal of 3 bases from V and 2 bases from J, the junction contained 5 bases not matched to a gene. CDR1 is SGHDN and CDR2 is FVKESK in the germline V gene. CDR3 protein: CASSHLSGGLTDTQYF. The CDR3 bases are TGTGCCAGCAGCCACCTTAGCGGGGGGCTCACAGATACGCAGTATTTT.

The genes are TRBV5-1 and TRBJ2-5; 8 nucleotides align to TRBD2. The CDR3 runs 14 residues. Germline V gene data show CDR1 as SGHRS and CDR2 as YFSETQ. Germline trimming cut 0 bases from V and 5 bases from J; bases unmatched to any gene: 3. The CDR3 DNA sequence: TGCGCCAGCAGCTTGGTCGGGACTAGGGAGACCCAGTACTTC. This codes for CASSLVGTRETQYF.

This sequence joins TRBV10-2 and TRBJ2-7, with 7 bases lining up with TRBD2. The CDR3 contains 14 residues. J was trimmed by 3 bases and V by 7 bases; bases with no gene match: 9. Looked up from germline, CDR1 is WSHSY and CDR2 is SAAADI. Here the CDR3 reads CASKPGGGNYEQYF. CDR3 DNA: TGCGCCAGCAAGCCGGGAGGTGGTAACTACGAGCAGTACTTC.

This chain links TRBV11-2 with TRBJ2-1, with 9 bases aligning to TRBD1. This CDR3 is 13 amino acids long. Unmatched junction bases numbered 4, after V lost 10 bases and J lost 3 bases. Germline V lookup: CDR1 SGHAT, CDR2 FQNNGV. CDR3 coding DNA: TGTGCCATCGGACAGGGGAGCTACAATGAGCAGTTCTTC. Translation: CAIGQGSYNEQFF. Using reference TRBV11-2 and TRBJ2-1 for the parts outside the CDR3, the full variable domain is EAGVAQSPRYKIIEKRQSVAFWCNPISGHATLYWYQQILGQGPKLLIQFQNNGVVDDSQLPKDRFSAERLKGVDSTLKIQPAKLEDSAVYLCAIGQGSYNEQFFGPGTRLTVL.

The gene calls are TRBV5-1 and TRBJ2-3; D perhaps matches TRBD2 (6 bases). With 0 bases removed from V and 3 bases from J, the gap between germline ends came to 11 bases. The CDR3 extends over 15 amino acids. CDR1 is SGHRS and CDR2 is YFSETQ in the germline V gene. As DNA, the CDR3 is TGCGCCAGCAGCTTGGACGGGACTCAAACAGATACGCAGTATTTT. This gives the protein CASSLDGTQTDTQYF.

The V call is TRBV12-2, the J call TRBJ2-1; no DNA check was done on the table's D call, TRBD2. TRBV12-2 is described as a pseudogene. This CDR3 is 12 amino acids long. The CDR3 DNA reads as TGTGCAAGTCCGTTGAGGGACAATGAGCAGTTCTTC. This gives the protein CASPLRDNEQFF.

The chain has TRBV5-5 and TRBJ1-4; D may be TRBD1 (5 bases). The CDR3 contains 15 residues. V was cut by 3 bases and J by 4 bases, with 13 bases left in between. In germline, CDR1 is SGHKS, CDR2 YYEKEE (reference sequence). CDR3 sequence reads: CASSSRQLGNEKLFF. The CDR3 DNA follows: TGTGCCAGCAGCTCCCGACAGCTGGGTAATGAAAAACTGTTTTTT.